The source of this TCR beta chain is a study of blood T cell repertoires in COVID-19. Study as a whole: Sites across the United States, Italy and Spain contributed samples from acute and convalescent COVID-19. From T cells, B-cell-depleted T cells, or PBMCs came the material, which was cDNA or gDNA.

In the source study's methods: Amplification of reference gene primers was used by the study to estimate nucleated cell counts. TCRdb's copy holds only in-frame clones and misses some; the assay was immunoSEQ multiplex PCR. The V and J calls and the clone size are those of that table, but D and trimming were determined from the DNA. This table has a few hundred thousand clones, approximately 89% appearing once. The study drew participants aged 18 to 89 years from approximately 25 US areas. The germline V gene encodes CDR1 MDHEN and CDR2 SYDVKM. This CDR3 has 14 residues. Trimming removed 6 bases from V and 1 base from J, with 11 bases in between.

The source of this sequence is a woman between 50 and 59 years old who had been exposed to COVID-19. The chain carries TRBV28 and TRBJ2-3; D remains ambiguous. Sequencing used PBMCs or T cells enriched from blood (not recorded which). CDR3 DNA: TGTGCCAGCAGGGCTGGGCCGGGCACAGATACGCAGTATTTT. Translation: CASRAGPGTDTQYF.